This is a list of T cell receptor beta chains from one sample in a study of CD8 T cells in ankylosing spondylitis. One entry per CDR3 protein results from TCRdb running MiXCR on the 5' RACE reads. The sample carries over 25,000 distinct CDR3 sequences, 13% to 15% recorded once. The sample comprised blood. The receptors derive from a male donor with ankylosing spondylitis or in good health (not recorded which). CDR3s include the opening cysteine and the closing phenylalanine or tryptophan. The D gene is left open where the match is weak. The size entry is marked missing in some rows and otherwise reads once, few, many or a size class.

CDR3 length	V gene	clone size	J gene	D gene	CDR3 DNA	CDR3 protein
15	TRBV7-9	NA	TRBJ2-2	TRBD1	TGTGCCAGCAGCGGGACAGGGGGAAACACCGGGGAGCTGTTTTTT	CASSGTGGNTGELFF
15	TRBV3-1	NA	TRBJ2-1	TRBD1	TGTGCCAGCAGCCACAACCGGGACAGGGGTAGTGAGCAGTTCTTC	CASSHNRDRGSEQFF
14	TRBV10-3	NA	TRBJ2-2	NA	TGTGCCATCAGTGAGTGGGAGGACACCGGGGAGCTGTTTTTT	CAISEWEDTGELFF
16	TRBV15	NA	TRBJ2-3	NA	TGTGCCACCAGCAGAGATGGGCGGGCAAACACAGATACGCAGTATTTT	CATSRDGRANTDTQYF
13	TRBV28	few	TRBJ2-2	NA	TGTGCCAGCAGTCCCCGAGGGGGGTTGAGGCTGTTTTTT	CASSPRGGLRLFF
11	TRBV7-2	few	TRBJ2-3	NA	TGTGCCAGCAGGAGCACAGATACGCAGTATTTT	CASRSTDTQYF
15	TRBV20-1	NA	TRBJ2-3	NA	TGCAGTGCTAGAGATATGGGGGGGCCGACAGATACGCAGTATTTT	CSARDMGGPTDTQYF
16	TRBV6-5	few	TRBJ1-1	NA	TGTGCCAGCAGTTACTCGATTGGAGGCATGAACACTGAAGCTTTCTTT	CASSYSIGGMNTEAFF
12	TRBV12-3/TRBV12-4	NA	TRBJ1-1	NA	TGTGCCAGCAGTCCCCCGGGCAGGGAAGCTTTCTTT	CASSPPGREAFF
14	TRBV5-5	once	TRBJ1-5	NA	TGTGCCAGCAGCTTTGGGCGTATCAATCAGCCCCAGCATTTT	CASSFGRINQPQHF
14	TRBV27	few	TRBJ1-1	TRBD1	TGTGCCAGCAGTCACAGGGGGCGCGGCACTGAAGCTTTCTTT	CASSHRGRGTEAFF
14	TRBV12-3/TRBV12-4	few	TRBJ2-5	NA	TGTGCCAGCAGTCCACCCGTGCCCCAAGAGACCCAGTACTTC	CASSPPVPQETQYF
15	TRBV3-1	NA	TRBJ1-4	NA	TGTGCCAGCAGACAGACCGGGGTGGCTAATGAAAAACTGTTTTTT	CASRQTGVANEKLFF
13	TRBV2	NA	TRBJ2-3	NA	TGTGCCAGCAGTGAACCACTAGTTTTGACGCAGTATTTT	CASSEPLVLTQYF
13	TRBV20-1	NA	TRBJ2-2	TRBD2	TGCAGTTCCAGGACTAGCGCGGTCGGGGAGCTGTTTTTT	CSSRTSAVGELFF
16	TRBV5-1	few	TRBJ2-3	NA	TGCGCCAGCAGCTCCACCGGGACTGGAAACACAGATACGCAGTATTTT	CASSSTGTGNTDTQYF
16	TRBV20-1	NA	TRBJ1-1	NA	TGCAGTGCTAGTAGTCAGGGTTGGCCTGGTGGCACTGAAGCTTTCTTT	CSASSQGWPGGTEAFF
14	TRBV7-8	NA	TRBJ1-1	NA	TGTGCCAGCAGCTTACAGGGAATGAACACTGAAGCTTTCTTT	CASSLQGMNTEAFF
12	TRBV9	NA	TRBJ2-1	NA	TGTGCCAGCAGCGTAGAGGGGGGGGTGAAATTCTTC	CASSVEGGVKFF
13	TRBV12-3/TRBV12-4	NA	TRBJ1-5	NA	TGTGCCAGCAGTTTAGAGAGGGATCAGCCCCAGCATTTT	CASSLERDQPQHF
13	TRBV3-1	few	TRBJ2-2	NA	TGTGCCAGCAGCCAAACGGTGGCCGGGGAGCTGTTTTTT	CASSQTVAGELFF
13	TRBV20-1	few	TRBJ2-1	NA	TGCAGTGCTAGGGGTTCCGAGTACAATGAGCAGTTCTTC	CSARGSEYNEQFF